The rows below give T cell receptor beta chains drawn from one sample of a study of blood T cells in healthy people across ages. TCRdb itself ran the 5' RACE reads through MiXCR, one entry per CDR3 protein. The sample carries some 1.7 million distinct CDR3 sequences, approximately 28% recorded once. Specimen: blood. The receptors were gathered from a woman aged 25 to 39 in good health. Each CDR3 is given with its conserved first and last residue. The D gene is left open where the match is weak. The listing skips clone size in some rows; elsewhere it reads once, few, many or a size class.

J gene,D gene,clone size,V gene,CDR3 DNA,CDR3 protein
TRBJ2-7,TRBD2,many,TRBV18,TGTGCCAGCTCTAGCGGGGCCAGCTCCTACGAGCAGTACTTC,CASSSGASSYEQYF
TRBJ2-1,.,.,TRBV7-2,TGTGCCAGCAGCTCGGCTGGGCAGGGAGTCTATGAGCAGTTCTTC,CASSSAGQGVYEQFF
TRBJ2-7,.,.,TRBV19,TGTGCCAGTAGTAAAGTGGCCTACGAGCAGTACTTC,CASSKVAYEQYF
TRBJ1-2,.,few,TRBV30,TGTGCCTGGAGTGGTCAGAATAACTATGGCTACACCTTC,CAWSGQNNYGYTF
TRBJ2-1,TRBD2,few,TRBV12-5,TGTGCTAGTGCCTGGACTAGCGGGAGTGTCTACAATGAGCAGTTCTTC,CASAWTSGSVYNEQFF
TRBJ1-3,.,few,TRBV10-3,TGTGCCATCGATTGGATTGTGCCCCCGTCTGGAAACACCATATATTTT,CAIDWIVPPSGNTIYF
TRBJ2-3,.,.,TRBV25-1,TGTGCCAGCAGTGAATATAGGAGGGAGAGGGGAGATACGCAGTATTTT,CASSEYRRERGDTQYF
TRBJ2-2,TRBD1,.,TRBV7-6,TGTGCCAGCAGGAAAACGACAGGGATTAACACCGGGGAGCTGTTTTTT,CASRKTTGINTGELFF
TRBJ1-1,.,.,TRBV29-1,TGCAGCGCCTTTCGACAGGAGAGGACTGAAGCTTTCTTT,CSAFRQERTEAFF
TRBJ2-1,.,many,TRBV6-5,TGTGCCAGCAGTTACTCGAACGGACTCCAACAGTTCTTC,CASSYSNGLQQFF
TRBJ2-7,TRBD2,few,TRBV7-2,TGTACCTCGGCGGGAGAGGTTAACGAGCAGTACTTC,CTSAGEVNEQYF
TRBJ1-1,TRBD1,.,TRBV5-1,TGCGCCAGCAGCTTGGGATTACAGGGGGGAACTGAAGCTTTCTTT,CASSLGLQGGTEAFF
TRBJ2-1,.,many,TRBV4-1,TGCGCCAGCAGCCTGCCCGATGGGAATGAGCAGTTCTTC,CASSLPDGNEQFF
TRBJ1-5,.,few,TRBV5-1,TGCGCCAGCAGCTTGGTGCCGAATGGTCAGCCCCAGCATTTT,CASSLVPNGQPQHF
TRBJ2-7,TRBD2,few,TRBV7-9,TGTGCCAGCAGCTTAGACCTGGCGGGAGGTCGGACCTACGAGCAGTACTTC,CASSLDLAGGRTYEQYF
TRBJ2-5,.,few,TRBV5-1,TGCGCCAGCAGCTTGGGGAGTACAGGGTCGGAGACCCAGTACTTC,CASSLGSTGSETQYF
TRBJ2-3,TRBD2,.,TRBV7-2,TGTGCCAGCACCCGACTAGCGGGAGAAGATACGCAGTATTTT,CASTRLAGEDTQYF